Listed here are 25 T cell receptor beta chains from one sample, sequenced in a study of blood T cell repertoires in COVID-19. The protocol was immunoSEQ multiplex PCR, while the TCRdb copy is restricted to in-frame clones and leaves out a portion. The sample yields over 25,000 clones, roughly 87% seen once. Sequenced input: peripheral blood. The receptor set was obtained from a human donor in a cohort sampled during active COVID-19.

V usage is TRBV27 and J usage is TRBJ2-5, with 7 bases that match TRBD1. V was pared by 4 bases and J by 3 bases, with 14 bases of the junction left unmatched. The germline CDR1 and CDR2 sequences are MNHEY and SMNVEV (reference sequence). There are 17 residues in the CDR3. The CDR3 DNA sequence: TGTGCCAGCAGTTATAGCCCCCGACAGGGCCCTAAAGAGACCCAGTACTTC. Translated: CASSYSPRQGPKETQYF.

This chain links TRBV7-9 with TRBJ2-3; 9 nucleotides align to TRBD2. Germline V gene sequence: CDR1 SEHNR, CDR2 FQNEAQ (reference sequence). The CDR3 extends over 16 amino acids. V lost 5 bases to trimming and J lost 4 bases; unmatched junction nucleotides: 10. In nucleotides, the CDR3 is TGTGCCAGCAGCCCGCTCGGCGGGGGGGCCTCAGATACGCAGTATTTT. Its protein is CASSPLGGGASDTQYF.

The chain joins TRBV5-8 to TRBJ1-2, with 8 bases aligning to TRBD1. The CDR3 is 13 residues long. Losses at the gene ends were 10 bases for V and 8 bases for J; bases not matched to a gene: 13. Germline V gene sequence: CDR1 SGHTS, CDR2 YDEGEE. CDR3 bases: TGTGCCTCCAAATATATCCGGACAGGGGGCTACACCTTC. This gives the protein CASKYIRTGGYTF.

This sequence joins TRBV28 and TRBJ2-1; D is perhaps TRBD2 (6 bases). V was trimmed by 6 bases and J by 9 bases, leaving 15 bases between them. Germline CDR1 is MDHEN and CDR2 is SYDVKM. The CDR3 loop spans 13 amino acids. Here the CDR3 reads CASSSRGVSEQFF. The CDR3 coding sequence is TGTGCCAGCAGCTCCCGCGGGGTCAGTGAGCAGTTCTTC.

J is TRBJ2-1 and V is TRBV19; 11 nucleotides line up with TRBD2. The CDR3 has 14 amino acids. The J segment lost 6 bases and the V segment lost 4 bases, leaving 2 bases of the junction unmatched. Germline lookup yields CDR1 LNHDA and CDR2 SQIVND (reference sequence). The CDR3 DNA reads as TGTGCCAGTAGTACCCTAGCGGGGGGCAATGAGCAGTTCTTC. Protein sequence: CASSTLAGGNEQFF.

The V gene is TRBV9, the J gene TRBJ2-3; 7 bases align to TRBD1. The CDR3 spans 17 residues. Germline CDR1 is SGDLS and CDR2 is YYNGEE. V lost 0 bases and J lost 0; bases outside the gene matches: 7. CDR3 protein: CASSVGAGGPSTDTQYF. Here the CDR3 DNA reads TGTGCCAGCAGCGTAGGGGCAGGGGGTCCCAGCACAGATACGCAGTATTTT.

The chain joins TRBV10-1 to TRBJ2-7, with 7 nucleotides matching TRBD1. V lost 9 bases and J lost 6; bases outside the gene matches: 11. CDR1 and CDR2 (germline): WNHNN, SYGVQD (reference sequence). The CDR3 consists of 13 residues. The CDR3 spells CARDHRGCLEQYF. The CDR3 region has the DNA TGCGCCAGAGATCACAGGGGATGTCTCGAGCAGTACTTC.

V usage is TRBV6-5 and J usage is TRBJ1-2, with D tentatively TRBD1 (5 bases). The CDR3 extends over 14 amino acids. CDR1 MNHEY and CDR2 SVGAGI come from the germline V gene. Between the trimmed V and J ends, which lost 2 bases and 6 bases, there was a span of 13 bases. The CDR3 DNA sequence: TGTGCCAGCAGTTACGTCCAGGGCCAAAATGGCTACACCTTC. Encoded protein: CASSYVQGQNGYTF.

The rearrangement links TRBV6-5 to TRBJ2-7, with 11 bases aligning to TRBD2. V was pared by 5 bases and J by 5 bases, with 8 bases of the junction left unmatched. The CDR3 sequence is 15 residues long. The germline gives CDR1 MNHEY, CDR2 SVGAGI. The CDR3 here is CASSTPSGGKHEQYF. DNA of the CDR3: TGTGCCAGCAGTACCCCTAGCGGGGGGAAACACGAGCAGTACTTC.

The DNA of the CDR3 is TGTGCCAGTAGGGGCGGGACTAGCGGTTTCTCCTACGAGCAGTACTTC. This gives the protein CASRGGTSGFSYEQYF. This chain links TRBV19 with TRBJ2-7; 11 positions match TRBD2. This CDR3 comprises 16 residues. Trimming removed 6 bases from V and 0 bases from J; junction bases left unmatched: 7. The germline gives CDR1 LNHDA, CDR2 SQIVND (reference sequence).

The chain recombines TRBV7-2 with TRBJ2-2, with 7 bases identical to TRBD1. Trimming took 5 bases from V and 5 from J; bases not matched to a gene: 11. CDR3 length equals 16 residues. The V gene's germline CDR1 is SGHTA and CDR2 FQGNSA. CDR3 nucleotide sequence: TGTGCCAGCAGCCATTTTTGGACACAGGGGACCGGGGAGCTGTTTTTT. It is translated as CASSHFWTQGTGELFF.

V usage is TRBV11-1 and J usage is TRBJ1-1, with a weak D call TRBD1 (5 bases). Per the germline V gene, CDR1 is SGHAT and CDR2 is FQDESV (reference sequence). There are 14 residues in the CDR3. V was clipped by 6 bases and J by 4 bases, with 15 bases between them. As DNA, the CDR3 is TGTGCCAGCAGGTTGGGACCCGGGGGCACTGAAGCTTTCTTT. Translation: CASRLGPGGTEAFF.

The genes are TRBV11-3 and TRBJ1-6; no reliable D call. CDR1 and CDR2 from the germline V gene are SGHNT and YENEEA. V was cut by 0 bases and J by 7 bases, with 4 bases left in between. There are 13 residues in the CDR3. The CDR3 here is CASSLDLNSPLHF. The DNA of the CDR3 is TGTGCCAGCAGCTTAGATCTCAATTCACCCCTCCACTTT.

CDR3 sequence (DNA): TGTGCCAGCAGTTCGGGGAGAGGAAGAACTGAAGCTTTCTTT. Residues: CASSSGRGRTEAFF. The rearrangement uses TRBV7-9 and TRBJ1-1; D ambiguous. Germline V gene sequence: CDR1 SEHNR, CDR2 FQNEAQ (reference sequence). Between the trimmed V and J ends, which lost 6 bases and 5 bases, there was a span of 16 bases. The CDR3 loop spans 14 amino acids.

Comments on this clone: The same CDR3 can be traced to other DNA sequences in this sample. In DNA form, the CDR3 reads TGTGCCAGCAGCCCCGCGGGGGTCGAGACCCAGTACTTC. Its protein product is CASSPAGVETQYF. The chain couples TRBV7-8 to TRBJ2-5, with 7 bases matching TRBD2. J lost 5 bases, V lost 5 bases, and 5 bases had no gene match. Per germline, CDR1 SGHVS and CDR2 FQNEAQ. The CDR3 is 13 residues long.

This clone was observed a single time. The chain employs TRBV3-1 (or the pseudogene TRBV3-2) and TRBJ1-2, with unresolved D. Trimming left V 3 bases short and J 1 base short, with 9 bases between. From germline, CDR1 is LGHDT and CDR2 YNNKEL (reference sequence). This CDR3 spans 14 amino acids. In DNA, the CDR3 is TGTGCCAGCAGCCAGGAGGGTCTTAACTATGGCTACACCTTC. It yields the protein CASSQEGLNYGYTF.

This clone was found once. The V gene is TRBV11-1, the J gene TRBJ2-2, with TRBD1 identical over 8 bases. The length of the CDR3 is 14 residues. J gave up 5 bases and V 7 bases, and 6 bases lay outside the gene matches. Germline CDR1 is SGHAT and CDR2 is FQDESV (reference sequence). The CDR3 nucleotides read TGTGCCAGCACCGACAGGGGTGGGACCGGGGAGCTGTTTTTT. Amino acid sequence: CASTDRGGTGELFF. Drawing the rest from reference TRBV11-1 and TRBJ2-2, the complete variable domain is EAEVAQSPRYKITEKSQAVAFWCDPISGHATLYWYRQILGQGPELLVQFQDESVVDDSQLPKDRFSAERLKGVDSTLKIQPAELGDSAMYLCASTDRGGTGELFFGEGSRLTVL.

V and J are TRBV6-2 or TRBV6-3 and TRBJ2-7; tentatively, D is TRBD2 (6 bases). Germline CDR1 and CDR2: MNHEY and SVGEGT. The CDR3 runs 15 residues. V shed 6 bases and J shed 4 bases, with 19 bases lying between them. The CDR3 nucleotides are TGTGCCAGCAGCCTGGAGGGGTTCGCTTGGTACGAGCAGTACTTC. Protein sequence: CASSLEGFAWYEQYF.

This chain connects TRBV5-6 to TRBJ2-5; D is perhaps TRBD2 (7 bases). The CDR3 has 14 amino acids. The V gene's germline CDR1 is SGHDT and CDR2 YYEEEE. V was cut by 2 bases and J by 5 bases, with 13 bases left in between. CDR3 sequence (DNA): TGTGCCAGCAGCTTCGGGGGGCGAGGGGAGACCCAGTACTTC. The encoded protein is CASSFGGRGETQYF.

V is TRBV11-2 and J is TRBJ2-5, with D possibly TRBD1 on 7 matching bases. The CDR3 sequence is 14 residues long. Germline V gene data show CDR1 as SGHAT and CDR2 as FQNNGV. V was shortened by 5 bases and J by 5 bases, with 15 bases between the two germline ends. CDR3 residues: CASSPLQGRETQYF. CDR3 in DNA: TGTGCCAGCAGCCCCCTACAGGGGAGGGAGACCCAGTACTTC.

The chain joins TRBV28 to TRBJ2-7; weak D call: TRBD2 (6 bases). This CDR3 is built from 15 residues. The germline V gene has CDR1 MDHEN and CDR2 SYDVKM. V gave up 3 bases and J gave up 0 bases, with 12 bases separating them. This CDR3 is CASSLGSGDSYEQYF. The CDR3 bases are TGTGCCAGCAGTTTGGGGTCGGGGGACTCCTACGAGCAGTACTTC.

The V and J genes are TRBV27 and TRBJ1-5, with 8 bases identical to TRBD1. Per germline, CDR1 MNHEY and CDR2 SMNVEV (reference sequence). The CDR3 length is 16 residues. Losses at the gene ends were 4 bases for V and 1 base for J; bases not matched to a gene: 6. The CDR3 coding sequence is TGTGCCAGCAGTTCGGACAGGGTCCGCAGCAATCAGCCCCAGCATTTT. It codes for CASSSDRVRSNQPQHF.

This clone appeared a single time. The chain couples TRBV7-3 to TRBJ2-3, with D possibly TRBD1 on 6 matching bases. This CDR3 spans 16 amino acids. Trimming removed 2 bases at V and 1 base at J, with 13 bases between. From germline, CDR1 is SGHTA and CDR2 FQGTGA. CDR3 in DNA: TGTGCCAGCAGCTTAGGGGCAGGGGATGGCACAGATACGCAGTATTTT. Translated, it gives CASSLGAGDGTDTQYF.

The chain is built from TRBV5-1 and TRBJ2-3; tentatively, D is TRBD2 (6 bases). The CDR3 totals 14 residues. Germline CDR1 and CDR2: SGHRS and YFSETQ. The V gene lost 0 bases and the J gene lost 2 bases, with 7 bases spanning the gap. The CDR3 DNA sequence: TGCGCCAGCAGCTTGGGCGGGATCACAGATACGCAGTATTTT. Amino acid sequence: CASSLGGITDTQYF.

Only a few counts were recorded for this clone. The CDR3 DNA follows: TGTGCCAGCATTCCGGGACAGGGGGCTTCACCCCTCCACTTT. This codes for CASIPGQGASPLHF. This chain connects TRBV2 to TRBJ1-6; TRBD1 aligns across 12 bases. Germline V CDR1 and CDR2: SNHLY, FYNNEI. The length of the CDR3 is 14 residues. V lost 7 bases, J lost 9 bases, and 4 bases stayed unmatched.